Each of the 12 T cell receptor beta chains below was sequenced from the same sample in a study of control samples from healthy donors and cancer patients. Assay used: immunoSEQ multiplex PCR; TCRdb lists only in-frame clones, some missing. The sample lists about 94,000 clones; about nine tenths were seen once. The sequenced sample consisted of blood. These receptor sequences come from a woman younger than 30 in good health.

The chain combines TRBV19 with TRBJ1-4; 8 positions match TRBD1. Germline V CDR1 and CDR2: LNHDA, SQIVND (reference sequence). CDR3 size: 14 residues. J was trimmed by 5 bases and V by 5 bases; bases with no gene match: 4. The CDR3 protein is CASSGDRTNEKLFF. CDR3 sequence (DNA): TGTGCCAGTAGTGGGGACAGGACCAATGAAAAACTGTTTTTT.

The CDR3 DNA reads as TGTGCCAGCAGCCAAGATCCAGGTGGCTATGGCTACACCTTC. Translating gives CASSQDPGGYGYTF. The chain joins TRBV3-1 (or the pseudogene TRBV3-2) to TRBJ1-2; D uncertain. Germline-derived CDR1 and CDR2 are LGHDT and YNNKEL (reference sequence). Deletions cut 0 bases from V and 4 bases from J, with 9 bases between. The CDR3 contains 14 residues.

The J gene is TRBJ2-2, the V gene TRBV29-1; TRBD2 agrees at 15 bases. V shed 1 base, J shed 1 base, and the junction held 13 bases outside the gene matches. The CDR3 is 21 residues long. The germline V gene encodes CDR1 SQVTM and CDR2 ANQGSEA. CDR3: CSVEGVGLAGGHGVNTGELFF. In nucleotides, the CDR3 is TGCAGCGTTGAAGGGGTGGGACTAGCGGGGGGCCACGGAGTGAACACCGGGGAGCTGTTTTTT.

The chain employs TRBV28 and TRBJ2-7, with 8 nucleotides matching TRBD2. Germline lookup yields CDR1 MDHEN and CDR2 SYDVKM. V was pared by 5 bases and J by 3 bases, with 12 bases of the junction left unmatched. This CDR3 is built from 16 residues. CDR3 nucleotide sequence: TGTGCCAGCAGTGTAATTAGCGGGGTATACGGCTACGAGCAGTACTTC. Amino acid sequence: CASSVISGVYGYEQYF.

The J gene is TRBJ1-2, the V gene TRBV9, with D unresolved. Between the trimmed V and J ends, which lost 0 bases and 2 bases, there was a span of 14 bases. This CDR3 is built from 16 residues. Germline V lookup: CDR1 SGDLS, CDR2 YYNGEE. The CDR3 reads CASSVGVVIGNYGYTF. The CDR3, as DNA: TGTGCCAGCAGCGTAGGCGTAGTGATAGGGAACTATGGCTACACCTTC. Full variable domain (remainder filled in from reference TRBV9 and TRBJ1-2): DSGVTQTPKHLITATGQRVTLRCSPRSGDLSVYWYQQSLDQGLQFLIQYYNGEERAKGNILERFSAQQFPDLHSELNLSSLELGDSALYFCASSVGVVIGNYGYTFGSGTRLTVV.

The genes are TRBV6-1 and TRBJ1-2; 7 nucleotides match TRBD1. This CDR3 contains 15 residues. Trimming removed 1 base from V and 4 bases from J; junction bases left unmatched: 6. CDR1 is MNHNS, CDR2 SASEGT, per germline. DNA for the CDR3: TGTGCCAGCAGTGAAGGTGTCGCAGGGGGCTATGGCTACACCTTC. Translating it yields CASSEGVAGGYGYTF.

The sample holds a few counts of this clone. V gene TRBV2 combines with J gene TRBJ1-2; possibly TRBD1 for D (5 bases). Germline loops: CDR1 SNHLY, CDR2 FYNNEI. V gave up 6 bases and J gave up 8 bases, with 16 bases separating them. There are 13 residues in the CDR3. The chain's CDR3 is CASSPGGQGGYTF. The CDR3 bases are TGTGCCAGCAGCCCAGGAGGCCAGGGAGGCTACACCTTC.

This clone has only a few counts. CDR3 nucleotide sequence: TGTGCCAGCAGTTTATCTCCCCGGCGGACTGAAGCTTTCTTT. As protein: CASSLSPRRTEAFF. The chain uses TRBV28 and TRBJ1-1; D gene uncertain. CDR3 length: 14 residues. V was shortened by 1 base and J by 5 bases, with 11 bases between the two germline ends. Germline-derived CDR1 and CDR2 are MDHEN and SYDVKM. Using reference TRBV28 and TRBJ1-1 for the parts outside the CDR3, the full variable domain is DVKVTQSSRYLVKRTGEKVFLECVQDMDHENMFWYRQDPGLGLRLIYFSYDVKMKEKGDIPEGYSVSREKKERFSLILESASTNQTSMYLCASSLSPRRTEAFFGQGTRLTVV.

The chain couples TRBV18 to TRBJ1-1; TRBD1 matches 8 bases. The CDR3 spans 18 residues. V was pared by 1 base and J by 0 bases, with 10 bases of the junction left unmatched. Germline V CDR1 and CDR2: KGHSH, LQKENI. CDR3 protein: CASSPLPTGVGLNTEAFF. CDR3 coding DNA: TGTGCCAGCTCACCACTCCCGACAGGGGTGGGTTTGAACACTGAAGCTTTCTTT.

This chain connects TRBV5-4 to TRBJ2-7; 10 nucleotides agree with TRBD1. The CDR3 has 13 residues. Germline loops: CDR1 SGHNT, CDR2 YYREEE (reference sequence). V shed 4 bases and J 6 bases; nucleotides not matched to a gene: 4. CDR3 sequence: CASSRDRGFEQYF. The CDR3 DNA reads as TGTGCCAGCAGCCGGGACAGGGGTTTCGAGCAGTACTTC.

The CDR3 DNA sequence: TGTGCCAGCAGCCAGCGAGGGGGGAATGAGCAGTTCTTC. Protein sequence: CASSQRGGNEQFF. V gene TRBV3-1 (or the pseudogene TRBV3-2) combines with J gene TRBJ2-1; D may correspond to TRBD1 or TRBD2 (6 bases each). The CDR3 is made up of 13 amino acids. Germline CDR1 reads LGHDT; CDR2 reads YNNKEL (reference sequence). The V and J ends lost 3 bases and 7 bases respectively, with 10 bases between them.

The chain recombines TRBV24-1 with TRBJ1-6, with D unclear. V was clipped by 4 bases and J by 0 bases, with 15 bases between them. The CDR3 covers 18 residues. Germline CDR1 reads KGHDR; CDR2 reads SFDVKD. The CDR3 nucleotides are TGTGCCACCAGTGACAAGCCAGCTTACAGCTCCTATAATTCACCCCTCCACTTT. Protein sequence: CATSDKPAYSSYNSPLHF.